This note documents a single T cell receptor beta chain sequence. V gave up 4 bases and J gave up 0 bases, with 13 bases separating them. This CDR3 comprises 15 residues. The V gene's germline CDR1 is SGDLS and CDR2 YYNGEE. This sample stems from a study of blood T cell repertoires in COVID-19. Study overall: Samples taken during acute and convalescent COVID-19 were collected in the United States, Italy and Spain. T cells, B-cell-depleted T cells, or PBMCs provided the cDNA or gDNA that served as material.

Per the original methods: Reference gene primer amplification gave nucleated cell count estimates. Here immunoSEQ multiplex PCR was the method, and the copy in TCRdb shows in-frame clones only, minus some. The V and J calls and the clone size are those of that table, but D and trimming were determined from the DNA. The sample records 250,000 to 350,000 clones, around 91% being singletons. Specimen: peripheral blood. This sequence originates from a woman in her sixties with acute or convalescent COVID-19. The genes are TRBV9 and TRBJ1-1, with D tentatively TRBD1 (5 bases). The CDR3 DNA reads TGTGCCAGCAGCCCACGACAGACCATGAACACTGAAGCTTTCTTT. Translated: CASSPRQTMNTEAFF.